One and the same sample provided the 6 T cell receptor beta chains below, sequenced in a study of blood T cell repertoires in COVID-19. Produced via immunoSEQ multiplex PCR; TCRdb's table is partial and in-frame only. This table holds tens of thousands of clones, more than 75% found once. Input material: peripheral blood. The source of these receptors is a human donor in a cohort sampled during active COVID-19.

The CDR3 DNA is TGTGCCAGCAGCCCCCCCGCGGGGAACCGTTACAAGGGGCAGTTCTTC. Residues: CASSPPAGNRYKGQFF. The genes are TRBV7-2 and TRBJ2-1, with D perhaps TRBD2 (6 bases). Looked up from germline, CDR1 is SGHTA and CDR2 is FQGNSA. This CDR3 is built from 16 residues. With 5 bases removed from V and 12 bases from J, the gap between germline ends came to 26 bases.

The chain joins TRBV10-3 to TRBJ2-2; possibly TRBD2 for D (6 bases). The CDR3 totals 15 residues. In germline, CDR1 is ENHRY, CDR2 SYGVKD. V was cut by 7 bases and J by 0 bases, with 12 bases left in between. The CDR3 DNA reads TGTGCCATCATGGATGCGGGAACGAACACCGGGGAGCTGTTTTTT. Translating gives CAIMDAGTNTGELFF.

V and J are TRBV19 and TRBJ2-3; 16 bases align to TRBD2. V lost 5 bases and J lost 10; bases outside the gene matches: 6. CDR3 length: 15 residues. Looked up from germline, CDR1 is LNHDA and CDR2 is SQIVND (reference sequence). The CDR3: CASSGQGLAGGPQYF. DNA for the CDR3: TGTGCCAGTAGTGGCCAGGGACTAGCGGGGGGGCCGCAGTATTTT.

This clone was seen more than once but under ten times. The V and J genes are TRBV7-2 and TRBJ2-7; D ambiguous. Germline V gene lookup returns CDR1 SGHTA and CDR2 FQGNSA. With 4 bases removed from V and 0 bases from J, the gap between germline ends came to 13 bases. The CDR3 is made up of 15 amino acids. The CDR3 DNA is TGTGCCAGCAGCTCGAGCGTCGCGAGCTCCTACGAGCAGTACTTC. Translation gives CASSSSVASSYEQYF.

The chain combines TRBV9 with TRBJ2-3, with TRBD2 matching 8 bases. CDR1 is SGDLS, CDR2 YYNGEE, per germline. The V gene end was trimmed by 1 base and the J gene end by 14 bases; junction bases not matched to a gene: 12. CDR3 length: 14 residues. The CDR3 DNA sequence: TGTGCCAGCAGCGTAAGTCCCGGGACTAGGTTCCGGTATTTT. Protein sequence: CASSVSPGTRFRYF. Filled out from reference TRBV9 and TRBJ2-3, the complete variable domain reads DSGVTQTPKHLITATGQRVTLRCSPRSGDLSVYWYQQSLDQGLQFLIQYYNGEERAKGNILERFSAQQFPDLHSELNLSSLELGDSALYFCASSVSPGTRFRYFGPGTRLTVL.

The sample holds a few counts of this clone. The chain uses TRBV11-2 and TRBJ1-1; D remains unclear. The CDR3 has 14 residues. Germline lookup yields CDR1 SGHAT and CDR2 FQNNGV. V shed 6 bases and J shed 0 bases, with 11 bases lying between them. CDR3 in DNA: TGTGCCAGCAGTCCACTTCCAATGAACACTGAAGCTTTCTTT. Protein product: CASSPLPMNTEAFF. The full variable domain, completed using reference TRBV11-2 and TRBJ1-1, is EAGVAQSPRYKIIEKRQSVAFWCNPISGHATLYWYQQILGQGPKLLIQFQNNGVVDDSQLPKDRFSAERLKGVDSTLKIQPAKLEDSAVYLCASSPLPMNTEAFFGQGTRLTVV.